The clone carrying this TCR beta chain showed up just once. Its matching antigen is unknown. The source of the sample is a study of T-cell reconstitution after alpha-beta-depleted transplantation in children. V was pared by 4 bases and J by 9 bases, with 23 bases between. The CDR3 has 15 residues. In germline, CDR1 is DFQATT, CDR2 SNEGSKA (reference sequence). Preparation of the TCRbeta library involved a method that used unique molecular identifiers. In TCRdb, the PCR reads were re-called with MiXCR into one record per CDR3 protein. The data hold around 960,000 distinct CDR3 sequences, with around 30% observed a single time. Regarding the study as a whole: One year post-transplant, T-cell counts and diversity were largely derived from T cells produced anew. Expanded graft clones numbering several hundred reportedly gave rise to alpha-beta T cells about two months after transplant. High day-60 TCRbeta diversity in some patients came from surviving recipient T cells and thymic progenitors.

The sample here was PBMCs, mostly from graft donor cells, taken 360 days after TCRalphabeta/CD19-depleted stem cell transplant. The chain combines TRBV20-1 with TRBJ2-3, with D possibly called TRBD1 or TRBD2 (5 bases each). The origin of this receptor is a boy under two years old who had a stem cell transplant for SCID, so the T cells may come from the graft donor. Here the CDR3 reads CSATQPGTAPITQYF. CDR3 DNA sequence: TGCAGTGCTACGCAACCCGGGACGGCCCCTATCACGCAGTATTTT.